What follows are 6 T cell receptor beta chains derived from one specimen sequenced in a study of T cells of healthy individuals. TCRdb re-called the 5' RACE reads through MiXCR, storing one row per CDR3 protein. Among 45,000 to 60,000 distinct CDR3 sequences, 14% to 15% were seen once, and the ten largest hold about 16%. The receptors shown here come from a human donor in good health.

The V gene is TRBV7-9, the J gene TRBJ1-2, with unresolved D. This CDR3 contains 15 residues. V was cut by 4 bases and J by 6 bases, with 18 bases left in between. Germline V gives CDR1 SEHNR, CDR2 FQNEAQ (reference sequence). The CDR3 loop is CASSSSGLGVHGYTF. The CDR3 DNA is TGTGCCAGCAGCTCCTCCGGGTTGGGAGTCCATGGCTACACCTTC.

The CDR3 bases are TGTGCCAGCAGGGCAGGGTTAGAGACCCAGTACTTC. This gives the protein CASRAGLETQYF. This chain uses TRBV6-2 or TRBV6-3 with TRBJ2-5, with a weak D call TRBD1 (5 bases). In germline, CDR1 is MNHEY, CDR2 SVGEGT. The CDR3 spans 12 residues. V dropped 6 bases and J dropped 4 bases, with 9 bases sitting between them.

The table lists this clonotype with a few counts. The rearrangement links TRBV5-1 to TRBJ1-6, with 9 bases lining up with TRBD1. Germline assignment: CDR1 SGHRS and CDR2 YFSETQ. J was trimmed by 5 bases and V by 4 bases; bases with no gene match: 7. The CDR3 covers 16 residues. The CDR3 DNA sequence: TGCGCCAGCAGCGACCGGGACAGGGCGGATAATTCACCCCTCCACTTT. It is translated as CASSDRDRADNSPLHF.

At least ten counts were recorded for this clonotype. The rearrangement uses TRBV5-1 and TRBJ2-5; tentatively, D is TRBD1 (5 bases). Deletions cut 1 base from V and 2 bases from J, with 9 bases between. The CDR3 is 14 residues long. Germline-derived CDR1 and CDR2 are SGHRS and YFSETQ. CDR3 DNA sequence: TGCGCCAGCAGCTTGTCCAGGGTACAAGAGACCCAGTACTTC. The encoded protein is CASSLSRVQETQYF.

This clonotype was seen many times. The rearrangement joins TRBV3-1 to TRBJ2-7; 8 bases are shared with TRBD2. V lost 4 bases to trimming and J lost 6 bases; unmatched junction nucleotides: 5. Germline-derived CDR1 and CDR2 are LGHDT and YNNKEL (reference sequence). This CDR3 is 13 amino acids long. The CDR3 DNA sequence: TGTGCCAGCAGCCCTTTTGCGGGGGGCGAGCAGTACTTC. Amino acid sequence: CASSPFAGGEQYF.

The table lists this clonotype with many counts. The genes are TRBV3-1 and TRBJ2-1; D not resolved. The CDR3 is 12 amino acids. Germline CDR1 LGHDT, CDR2 YNNKEL (reference sequence). The ends were cut back, 5 bases at V and 7 bases at J, with 9 bases in the middle. DNA for the CDR3: TGTGCCAGCAGCTTCAGTGGTAATGAGCAGTTCTTC. Amino acid sequence: CASSFSGNEQFF.